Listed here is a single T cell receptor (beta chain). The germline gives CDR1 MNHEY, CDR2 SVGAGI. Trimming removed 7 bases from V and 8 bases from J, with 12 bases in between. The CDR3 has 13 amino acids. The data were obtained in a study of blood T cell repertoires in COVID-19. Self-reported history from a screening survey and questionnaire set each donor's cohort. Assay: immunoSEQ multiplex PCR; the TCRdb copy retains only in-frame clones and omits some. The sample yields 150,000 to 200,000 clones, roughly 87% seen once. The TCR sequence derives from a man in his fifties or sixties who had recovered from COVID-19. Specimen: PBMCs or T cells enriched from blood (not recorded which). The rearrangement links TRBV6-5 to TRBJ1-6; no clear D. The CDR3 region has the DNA TGTGCCAGCACCGGAGGCGGGGATTCACCCCTCCACTTT. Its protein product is CASTGGGDSPLHF.